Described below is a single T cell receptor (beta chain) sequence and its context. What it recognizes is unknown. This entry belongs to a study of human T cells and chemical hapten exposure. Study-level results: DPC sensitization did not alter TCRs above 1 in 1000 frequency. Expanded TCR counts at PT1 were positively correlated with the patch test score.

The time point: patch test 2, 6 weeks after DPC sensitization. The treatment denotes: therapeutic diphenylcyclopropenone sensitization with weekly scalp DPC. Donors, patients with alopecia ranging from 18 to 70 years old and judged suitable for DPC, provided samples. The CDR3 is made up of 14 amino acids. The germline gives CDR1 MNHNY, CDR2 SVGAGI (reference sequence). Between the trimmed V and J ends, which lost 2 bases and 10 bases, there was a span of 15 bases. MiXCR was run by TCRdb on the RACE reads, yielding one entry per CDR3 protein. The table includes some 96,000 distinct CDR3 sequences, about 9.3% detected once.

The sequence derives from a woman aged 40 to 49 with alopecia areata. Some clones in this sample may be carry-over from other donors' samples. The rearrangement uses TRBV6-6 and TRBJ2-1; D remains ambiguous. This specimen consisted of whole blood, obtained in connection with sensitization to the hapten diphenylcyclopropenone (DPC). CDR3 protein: CASSYQEPRQEQFF. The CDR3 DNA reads TGTGCCAGCAGTTACCAGGAGCCCCGTCAGGAGCAGTTCTTC.